This T cell receptor (beta chain) comes out of a study of tumor and adjacent non-tumor tissue in lung cancer. The V gene lost 5 bases and the J gene lost 6 bases, with 17 bases spanning the gap. The CDR3 covers 15 residues. Germline loops: CDR1 SGHNT, CDR2 YENEEA. TCRbeta libraries were built with three rounds of nested PCR, modified from ARM-PCR. Each CDR3 protein gets one entry after TCRdb re-called the multiplex PCR reads with MiXCR. Of tens of thousands of distinct CDR3 sequences listed, around 62% are singletons. The template was RNA from unsorted bulk tissue. More than 3 cm separated this lung sample from the edge of the tumor. This clonotype is medium-sized in the sample.

This receptor was taken from a woman aged 40 to 55 with non-small cell lung cancer. The sequenced material came from distant non-tumor lung tissue. The gene calls are TRBV11-3 and TRBJ2-1; no clear D. The CDR3 DNA is TGTGCCAGCAGCCCGGGTGGGAATCCGATCAATGAGCAGTTCTTC. Amino acid sequence: CASSPGGNPINEQFF.